Each of the 17 T cell receptor beta chains below was sequenced from the same sample in a study of CD8 T cells in ankylosing spondylitis. Each CDR3 protein gets one entry after TCRdb re-called the 5' RACE reads with MiXCR. In the table there are 200,000 to 250,000 distinct CDR3 sequences, about 10% of which are singletons. Sequencing used blood, either unsorted or a sorted T cell fraction (not recorded which). These receptors originate from a male donor with ankylosing spondylitis or in good health (not recorded which).

In its sample, this clonotype was seen many times. The chain uses TRBV9 and TRBJ1-1, with 7 bases identical to TRBD1. The CDR3 has 14 residues. The V segment lost 2 bases and the J segment 5 bases; nucleotides outside the gene matches: 6. The germline CDR1 and CDR2 sequences are SGDLS and YYNGEE. The CDR3 DNA sequence: TGTGCCAGCAGCGTGGAGACAGGGCCAACTGAAGCTTTCTTT. Translated, it gives CASSVETGPTEAFF.

This clonotype appeared many times. The chain links TRBV7-2 to TRBJ2-2, with D possibly matching TRBD2 (6 bases). Trimming removed 3 bases from V and 7 bases from J, with 9 bases in between. In germline, CDR1 is SGHTA, CDR2 FQGNSA. The CDR3 is 13 amino acids. CDR3 nucleotide sequence: TGTGCCAGCAGCTTCAAGGAGGGCGGGGAGCTGTTTTTT. It is translated as CASSFKEGGELFF.

Many counts were recorded for this clonotype. V usage is TRBV7-3 and J usage is TRBJ2-1; 7 positions agree with TRBD2. The germline V gene encodes CDR1 SGHTA and CDR2 FQGTGA. The CDR3 totals 15 residues. The V and J ends lost 5 bases and 4 bases, in that order; junction bases with no gene match: 8. For the CDR3, the DNA is TGTGCCAGCAGCCTAGCCAGCGGGAATTACAATGAGCAGTTCTTC. Protein sequence: CASSLASGNYNEQFF.

This clonotype was recorded at least ten times. The gene calls are TRBV7-2 and TRBJ1-2; 7 nucleotides align to TRBD1. The CDR3 length is 14 residues. The germline gives CDR1 SGHTA, CDR2 FQGNSA. V shed 5 bases and J 2 bases; nucleotides not matched to a gene: 5. CDR3 in amino acids: CASSVTTGNYGYTF. CDR3 bases: TGTGCCAGCAGCGTTACGACAGGGAACTATGGCTACACCTTC.

This clonotype was seen many times. The chain carries TRBV7-3 and TRBJ2-1; D is possibly TRBD2 (6 bases). The CDR3 covers 16 residues. Germline V gene lookup returns CDR1 SGHTA and CDR2 FQGTGA. The V gene lost 5 bases and the J gene lost 0 bases, with 14 bases spanning the gap. The CDR3 is CASSRGFRSSYNEQFF. CDR3 nucleotide sequence: TGTGCCAGCAGCCGGGGGTTCAGGAGCTCCTACAATGAGCAGTTCTTC.

This clonotype was recorded a few times. The chain combines TRBV20-1 with TRBJ1-1; D is possibly TRBD1 (6 bases). Between the trimmed V and J ends, which lost 0 bases and 3 bases, there was a span of 14 bases. Germline loops: CDR1 DFQATT, CDR2 SNEGSKA (reference sequence). The CDR3 consists of 15 residues. The CDR3 here is CSARDQGGVDTEAFF. The CDR3 nucleotides read TGCAGTGCTAGAGATCAAGGGGGGGTTGACACTGAAGCTTTCTTT.

Ten or more counts support this clonotype. The chain is built from TRBV12-3 or TRBV12-4 and TRBJ1-2; TRBD1 matches at 8 bases. J gave up 2 bases and V 3 bases, and 5 bases lay outside the gene matches. CDR3 size: 15 residues. CDR3 coding DNA: TGTGCCAGCAGTTTGGGGTACAGGGGGAACTATGGCTACACCTTC. Translated, it gives CASSLGYRGNYGYTF.

This clonotype has ten or more counts. This chain uses TRBV5-5 with TRBJ2-6; D uncertain. Trimming took 3 bases from V and 3 from J, leaving 13 bases between them. Germline V CDR1 and CDR2: SGHKS, YYEKEE (reference sequence). The CDR3 length is 16 residues. This CDR3 is CASSSMLGSGANVLTF. The CDR3 DNA is TGTGCCAGCAGCTCTATGTTGGGAAGTGGGGCCAACGTCCTGACTTTC.

This clonotype was detected ten times or more. The chain is built from TRBV7-2 and TRBJ2-3, with 11 nucleotides matching TRBD2. From germline, CDR1 is SGHTA and CDR2 FQGNSA. The CDR3 loop spans 17 amino acids. Unmatched junction bases numbered 6, after V lost 3 bases and J lost 1 base. The CDR3 region has the DNA TGTGCCAGCAGCTTGACAACTAGCGGGGGCCGCACAGATACGCAGTATTTT. It specifies CASSLTTSGGRTDTQYF.

This clonotype was picked up many times. The gene calls are TRBV3-1 and TRBJ1-5, with unresolved D. The CDR3 contains 14 residues. Trimming took off 1 base at V and 4 bases at J, with 8 bases between the two ends. Germline V gene data show CDR1 as LGHDT and CDR2 as YNNKEL (reference sequence). CDR3 residues: CASSQGAANQPQHF. The DNA for the CDR3 is TGTGCCAGCAGCCAAGGGGCAGCAAATCAGCCCCAGCATTTT.

V and J are TRBV28 and TRBJ1-5, with 7 bases identical to TRBD1. CDR1 and CDR2 from the germline V gene are MDHEN and SYDVKM. V shed 4 bases, J shed 3 bases, and the junction held 3 bases outside the gene matches. The CDR3 is 14 residues long. The CDR3 loop reads CASSYDRDNQPQHF. CDR3 coding DNA: TGTGCCAGCAGTTATGACAGGGACAATCAGCCCCAGCATTTT.

The chain links TRBV10-3 to TRBJ2-4; 8 positions match TRBD2. There are 16 residues in the CDR3. Germline assignment: CDR1 ENHRY and CDR2 SYGVKD. J lost 0 bases, V lost 2 bases, and 3 bases had no gene match. The CDR3 DNA follows: TGTGCCATCAGTGAGGGACTAGCTGGAGCCAAAAACATTCAGTACTTC. Translation gives CAISEGLAGAKNIQYF.

This clonotype was observed at least ten times. The chain combines TRBV6-2 or TRBV6-3 with TRBJ2-1, with TRBD1 matching over 12 bases. The CDR3 spans 15 residues. Trimming at V came to 2 bases and at J to 7 bases, leaving 3 bases not matched to a gene. Germline CDR1 and CDR2: MNHEY and SVGEGT. The DNA of the CDR3 is TGTGCCAGCAGTTACCTGGGACAGGGGGCTAATGAGCAGTTCTTC. Translated, it gives CASSYLGQGANEQFF.

Many counts were recorded for this clonotype. The chain is built from TRBV5-1 and TRBJ1-2; D not certain. The CDR3 length is 13 residues. The germline CDR1 and CDR2 sequences are SGHRS and YFSETQ. The V end was cut by 2 bases, the J end by 7 bases, with 12 bases between. CDR3 loop: CASSFSSGGGYTF. CDR3 in DNA: TGCGCCAGCAGCTTTAGCTCAGGCGGTGGCTACACCTTC.

This clonotype occurred many times. CDR3 residues: CASSPGGDRRYEQYF. CDR3 nucleotides: TGTGCCAGCTCACCGGGAGGGGACAGGAGGTACGAGCAGTACTTC. This sequence joins TRBV18 and TRBJ2-7; TRBD1 might be the D (8 bases). The CDR3 contains 15 residues. Germline V gene data show CDR1 as KGHSH and CDR2 as LQKENI. V dropped 3 bases and J dropped 4 bases, with 16 bases sitting between them.

This clonotype was recorded many times. V and J are TRBV12-3 or TRBV12-4 and TRBJ2-3, with D uncertain. This CDR3 region has 14 residues. The V and J ends lost 2 bases and 1 base respectively, with 7 bases between them. For the CDR3, the DNA is TGTGCCAGCAGTTTAAGGATGGGCACAGATACGCAGTATTTT. Encoded protein: CASSLRMGTDTQYF.

There are a few counts of this clonotype. The rearrangement uses TRBV27 and TRBJ2-2; either TRBD1 or TRBD2 may fit D (6 bases each). The CDR3 is made up of 15 amino acids. Looked up from germline, CDR1 is MNHEY and CDR2 is SMNVEV (reference sequence). With 5 bases removed from V and 7 bases from J, the gap between germline ends came to 17 bases. CDR3 loop: CASSTRGGGHGELFF. Written as DNA, the CDR3 is TGTGCCAGCAGTACCAGAGGAGGGGGGCACGGGGAGCTGTTTTTT.